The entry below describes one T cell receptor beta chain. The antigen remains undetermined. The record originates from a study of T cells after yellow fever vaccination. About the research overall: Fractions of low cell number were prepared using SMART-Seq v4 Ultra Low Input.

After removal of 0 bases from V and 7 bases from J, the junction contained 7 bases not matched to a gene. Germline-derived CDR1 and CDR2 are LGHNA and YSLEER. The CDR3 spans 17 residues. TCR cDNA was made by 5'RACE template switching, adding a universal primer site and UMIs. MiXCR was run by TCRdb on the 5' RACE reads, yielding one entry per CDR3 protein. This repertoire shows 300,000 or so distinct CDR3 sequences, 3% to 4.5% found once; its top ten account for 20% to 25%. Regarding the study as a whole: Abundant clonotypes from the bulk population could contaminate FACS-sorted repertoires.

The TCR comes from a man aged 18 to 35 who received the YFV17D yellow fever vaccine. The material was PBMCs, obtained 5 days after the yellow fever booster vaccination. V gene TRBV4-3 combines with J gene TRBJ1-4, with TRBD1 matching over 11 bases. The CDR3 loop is CASSQETPGTGGEKLFF. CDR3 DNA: TGCGCCAGCAGCCAAGAGACCCCCGGGACAGGGGGTGAAAAACTGTTTTTT.